The sequence of this TCR beta chain was determined in a study of blood T cell repertoires in COVID-19. V was shortened by 5 bases and J by 1 base, with 14 bases between the two germline ends. The CDR3 is 16 residues long. Germline loops: CDR1 SGHTA, CDR2 FQGTGA. In the authors' workflow: Amplification from reference gene primers served as the basis for estimated nucleated cell counts. Sequencing was performed with immunoSEQ multiplex PCR; in TCRdb, only in-frame clones are kept and a portion is missing. V, J and clone size are those of that table, while D and trimming were read from the DNA. The table has about 190,000 clones, over 75% seen once; the top ten hold around 0.5%.

The source of this sequence is a man aged 45-60 years with acute or convalescent COVID-19. The genes are TRBV7-3 and TRBJ2-2; D call uncertain. Sequencing was carried out using peripheral blood. CDR3 residues: CASSPSASGNTGELFF. The DNA of the CDR3 is TGTGCCAGCAGCCCGTCGGCGTCGGGGAACACCGGGGAGCTGTTTTTT.